Below, 31 T cell receptor beta chains from the same sample are listed, as sequenced in a study of T cell changes during pregnancy in multiple sclerosis (dated by TCRdb to 2018 to 2020). Library generation was performed with the immunoSEQ multiplex PCR assay. The table comes from immuneACCESS by way of TCRdb, which keeps in-frame sequences with V and J called. Part of the clones is missing from these tables; in studies checked, under half for an unresolved V gene and the rest for unknown reasons. For this sample the table gives some 100,000 clones, of which 90% to 95% were detected only once. The ten largest make up over 0.7% of the sample. The sequenced sample was peripheral blood, obtained before pregnancy. The receptors come from a female donor with multiple sclerosis, enrolled in a pregnancy study.

The CDR3 bases are TGTGCCAGCAGTCAGGGGGCCAACACTGAAGCTTTCTTT. It translates to CASSQGANTEAFF. This rearrangement joins TRBV11-2 to TRBJ1-1, with 8 positions matching TRBD1. With 6 bases clipped from V and 2 bases from J, the junction kept 2 bases outside the gene matches. This CDR3 has 13 residues. Germline V gives CDR1 SGHAT, CDR2 FQNNGV.

The chain joins TRBV4-1 to TRBJ2-7; TRBD1 matches 8 bases. V shed 4 bases and J 7 bases; nucleotides not matched to a gene: 12. CDR3 length equals 15 residues. Looked up from germline, CDR1 is MGHRA and CDR2 is YSYEKL. The CDR3 bases are TGCGCCAGCAGCCTAGCCGGGACAGGTAGTACGGAGCAGTACTTC. Its protein is CASSLAGTGSTEQYF.

The rearrangement links TRBV18 to TRBJ2-3; the match to TRBD2 covers 15 bases. Looked up from germline, CDR1 is KGHSH and CDR2 is LQKENI. V shed 8 bases, J shed 2 bases, and the junction held 20 bases outside the gene matches. The CDR3 totals 21 residues. CDR3 nucleotides: TGTGCCAGCGGACAGGGGCGCCCCGGGACTAGCGGGGGGACTGCCACAGATACGCAGTATTTT. Amino acids: CASGQGRPGTSGGTATDTQYF.

This clone came up a few times. The rearrangement links TRBV10-2 to TRBJ1-2; 9 bases are shared with TRBD1. Germline trimming cut 6 bases from V and 3 bases from J; bases unmatched to any gene: 5. The CDR3 totals 14 residues. Germline values: CDR1 WSHSY, CDR2 SAAADI. CDR3 in amino acids: CASRGQGSDYGYTF. The CDR3 DNA sequence: TGCGCCAGCAGGGGACAGGGCAGCGACTATGGCTACACCTTC.

The DNA of the CDR3 is TGTGCCAGCTCACCTGAGGGTGGGCGACAGCATTTT. Protein: CASSPEGGRQHF. The J gene is TRBJ1-5, the V gene TRBV18, with D hard to call. The V gene lost 3 bases and the J gene lost 13 bases, with 13 bases spanning the gap. Germline lookup yields CDR1 KGHSH and CDR2 LQKENI. This CDR3 is built from 12 residues.

This chain joins TRBV27 and TRBJ1-1; 9 bases are shared with TRBD1. Germline V gene sequence: CDR1 MNHEY, CDR2 SMNVEV (reference sequence). The trim removed 7 bases at V and 11 bases at J, leaving 17 bases unmatched. The CDR3 spans 15 residues. CDR3 bases: TGTGCCAGCACCCCATTAACAGGGGGCGAAGTAGGGGCTTTCTTT. Amino acids: CASTPLTGGEVGAFF.

The J gene is TRBJ2-7, the V gene TRBV27; D perhaps matches TRBD2 (6 bases). The germline CDR1 and CDR2 sequences are MNHEY and SMNVEV (reference sequence). The CDR3 spans 13 residues. V lost 3 bases and J 1 base, leaving 7 bases between the germline ends. CDR3: CASSFLASYEQYF. DNA for the CDR3: TGTGCCAGCAGTTTTCTAGCGTCCTACGAGCAGTACTTC.

The V call is TRBV7-6, the J call TRBJ2-2; 8 nucleotides align to TRBD2. Germline V gene lookup returns CDR1 SGHVS and CDR2 FNYEAQ. CDR3 length equals 17 residues. J was trimmed by 6 bases and V by 5 bases; bases with no gene match: 14. The CDR3 sequence: CASSPGASGSGPGELFF. The CDR3 DNA follows: TGTGCCAGCAGCCCCGGCGCCAGCGGGAGTGGCCCCGGGGAGCTGTTTTTT. Full variable domain (remainder filled in from reference TRBV7-6 and TRBJ2-2): GAGVSQSPRYKVTKRGQDVALRCDPISGHVSLYWYRQALGQGPEFLTYFNYEAQQDKSGLPNDRFSAERPEGSISTLTIQRTEQRDSAMYRCASSPGASGSGPGELFFGEGSRLTVL.

This sequence joins TRBV11-2 and TRBJ1-1; no firm D call. V was pared by 3 bases and J by 4 bases, with 18 bases between. Germline V gives CDR1 SGHAT, CDR2 FQNNGV. The length of the CDR3 is 16 residues. CDR3 in DNA: TGTGCCAGCAGCTTCTGGCGAGAGGGAAAGGGCACTGAAGCTTTCTTT. Protein product: CASSFWREGKGTEAFF.

The V and J genes are TRBV6-9 and TRBJ2-5; no clear D gene. Looked up from germline, CDR1 is MNHGY and CDR2 is SVAAGI. The length of the CDR3 is 10 residues. The CDR3 bases are TGTGAGGAGAAGCAAGAGACCCAGTACTTC. Encoded protein: CEEKQETQYF.

The chain couples TRBV2 to TRBJ2-2; D possibly corresponds to TRBD2 (6 bases). V lost 1 base, J lost 5 bases, and 11 bases lay in between. Germline assignment: CDR1 SNHLY and CDR2 FYNNEI. CDR3 length: 15 residues. CDR3 region: CASSEEAGRTGELFF. For the CDR3, the DNA is TGTGCCAGCAGTGAAGAGGCGGGAAGGACCGGGGAGCTGTTTTTT.

CDR3 bases: TGCGCCAGCAGCCAAGAGGGGGGGGGCGAGCAGTTCTTC. Translated: CASSQEGGGEQFF. The V gene is TRBV4-1, the J gene TRBJ2-1, with D tentatively TRBD2 (7 bases). CDR3 length: 13 amino acids. V gave up 0 bases and J gave up 10 bases, with 10 bases separating them. In germline, CDR1 is MGHRA, CDR2 YSYEKL.

As DNA, the CDR3 is TGTGCCAGCACGCGGGGGAGGGTCTACGACGAGCAGTACTTC. Its translation: CASTRGRVYDEQYF. V usage is TRBV27 and J usage is TRBJ2-7; 7 positions agree with TRBD2. The germline gives CDR1 MNHEY, CDR2 SMNVEV (reference sequence). Trimming took 7 bases from V and 5 from J; bases not matched to a gene: 11. There are 14 residues in the CDR3.

The V gene is TRBV5-6, the J gene TRBJ1-2, with D tentatively TRBD1 (6 bases). The V and J ends lost 4 bases and 5 bases respectively, with 30 bases between them. Germline V gene sequence: CDR1 SGHDT, CDR2 YYEEEE. The CDR3 runs to 19 residues. Here the CDR3 reads CASSRGTDFPLPGPYGYTF. The CDR3 DNA is TGTGCCAGCAGCAGGGGGACGGACTTTCCACTGCCAGGGCCTTATGGCTACACCTTC.

J is TRBJ2-7 and V is TRBV11-3; TRBD2 agrees at 10 bases. Germline CDR1 reads SGHNT; CDR2 reads YENEEA. The CDR3 contains 17 residues. V was clipped by 5 bases and J by 7 bases; unmatched bases: 17. CDR3 sequence: CASSPPPSGRAAREQYF. Here the CDR3 DNA reads TGTGCCAGCAGCCCCCCCCCTAGCGGGAGAGCAGCTAGGGAGCAGTACTTC.

This rearrangement joins TRBV7-9 to TRBJ1-2, with D possibly TRBD1 on 5 matching bases. The CDR3 sequence is 16 residues long. The V end lost 1 base, the J end lost 3 bases, and 15 bases lay between the germline ends. Germline V gene sequence: CDR1 SEHNR, CDR2 FQNEAQ (reference sequence). CDR3 sequence (DNA): TGTGCCAGCAGCTTAGGTGCAGGGAGGGATTACTATGGCTACACCTTC. Protein sequence: CASSLGAGRDYYGYTF. The full variable domain, with the rest looked up from reference TRBV7-9 and TRBJ1-2, is DTGVSQNPRHKITKRGQNVTFRCDPISEHNRLYWYRQTLGQGPEFLTYFQNEAQLEKSRLLSDRFSAERPKGSFSTLEIQRTEQGDSAMYLCASSLGAGRDYYGYTFGSGTRLTVV.

The chain is built from TRBV6-4 and TRBJ2-7; TRBD2 aligns across 8 bases. The CDR3 is made up of 14 amino acids. Germline V gene sequence: CDR1 MRHNA, CDR2 SNTAGT. The junction had 10 bases not matched to a gene; V was cut back by 7 bases and J by 5 bases. This chain's CDR3 is CASIIGTSSDEQYF. The CDR3 DNA reads TGTGCCAGCATAATTGGGACTAGTAGCGACGAGCAGTACTTC.

The chain couples TRBV6-4 to TRBJ2-7; possible D gene TRBD2, 6 bases. The CDR3 consists of 16 residues. V shed 0 bases and J shed 2 bases, with 14 bases lying between them. Germline values: CDR1 MRHNA, CDR2 SNTAGT. This chain's CDR3 is CASSDSGGEAPYEQYF. CDR3 coding DNA: TGTGCCAGCAGTGACTCGGGCGGGGAGGCTCCCTACGAGCAGTACTTC.

This chain joins TRBV7-9 and TRBJ2-7, with D possibly matching TRBD1 (5 bases). Germline V gene sequence: CDR1 SEHNR, CDR2 FQNEAQ (reference sequence). The V and J ends lost 5 bases and 0 bases respectively, with 14 bases between them. This CDR3 comprises 15 residues. The CDR3 reads CASSESPTVSYEQYF. CDR3 DNA sequence: TGTGCCAGCAGCGAAAGCCCGACAGTCTCCTACGAGCAGTACTTC.

This clone was detected only once. This chain links TRBV28 with TRBJ2-3; 8 bases fit TRBD2. Germline V gives CDR1 MDHEN, CDR2 SYDVKM. V dropped 5 bases and J dropped 4; count of bases not matched to a gene: 8. The CDR3 runs to 15 residues. The CDR3 region is CASSRGGARSDTQYF. In nucleotides, the CDR3 is TGTGCCAGCAGTCGGGGGGGGGCCCGCTCAGATACGCAGTATTTT.

The chain employs TRBV7-2 and TRBJ1-2; TRBD1 matches at 9 bases. Trimming at V came to 1 base and at J to 7 bases, leaving 4 bases not matched to a gene. The CDR3 spans 14 residues. The germline gives CDR1 SGHTA, CDR2 FQGNSA. CDR3 amino acids: CASSLDRGQFGYTF. CDR3 in DNA: TGTGCCAGCAGCTTAGACAGGGGGCAGTTTGGCTACACCTTC.

The CDR3 bases are TGTGCCAGCAGCCAGGGGTTGGGTGAGCAGTTCTTC. Translation: CASSQGLGEQFF. The V call is TRBV5-4, the J call TRBJ2-1; perhaps TRBD1 as D (6 bases). V dropped 4 bases and J dropped 9 bases, with 11 bases sitting between them. Germline lookup yields CDR1 SGHNT and CDR2 YYREEE (reference sequence). The CDR3 loop spans 12 amino acids.

The chain has TRBV27 and TRBJ2-7; 11 bases match TRBD2. Germline trimming cut 6 bases from V and 3 bases from J; bases unmatched to any gene: 7. Germline V gene data show CDR1 as MNHEY and CDR2 as SMNVEV (reference sequence). The CDR3 covers 15 residues. The DNA for the CDR3 is TGTGCCAGCAGGTTAGCGGGAGGGCCCCTCTACGAGCAGTACTTC. Its translation is CASRLAGGPLYEQYF.

The rearrangement joins TRBV19 to TRBJ2-7, with a possible D match to TRBD1 (6 bases). There are 13 residues in the CDR3. Trimming left V 5 bases short and J 4 bases short, with 12 bases between. Germline CDR1 is LNHDA and CDR2 is SQIVND (reference sequence). The CDR3 loop reads CASSPGTLYEQYF. The CDR3 DNA sequence: TGTGCCAGTAGTCCCGGGACACTATACGAGCAGTACTTC.

This rearrangement joins TRBV28 to TRBJ2-7, with TRBD1 matching over 10 bases. The CDR3 sequence is 14 residues long. V shed 5 bases and J 3 bases; nucleotides not matched to a gene: 4. Germline lookup yields CDR1 MDHEN and CDR2 SYDVKM. In DNA form, the CDR3 reads TGTGCCAGCAGTCTCCGGGACAGGGGCTACGAGCAGTACTTC. Its translation is CASSLRDRGYEQYF. Looking up the rest from reference TRBV28 and TRBJ2-7 gives the full variable domain: DVKVTQSSRYLVKRTGEKVFLECVQDMDHENMFWYRQDPGLGLRLIYFSYDVKMKEKGDIPEGYSVSREKKERFSLILESASTNQTSMYLCASSLRDRGYEQYFGPGTRLTVT.

The chain uses TRBV7-3 and TRBJ2-7, with 13 bases that match TRBD2. J lost 4 bases, V lost 2 bases, and 2 bases had no gene match. This CDR3 spans 15 amino acids. CDR1 is SGHTA, CDR2 FQGTGA, per germline. CDR3 nucleotides: TGTGCCAGCAGCTTAGTACTAGCGGGAGGGTACGAGCAGTACTTC. The encoded protein is CASSLVLAGGYEQYF.

V usage is TRBV5-1 and J usage is TRBJ1-2, with no clear D. V lost 2 bases and J 8 bases, leaving 13 bases between the germline ends. This CDR3 is built from 13 residues. The germline CDR1 and CDR2 sequences are SGHRS and YFSETQ. CDR3 DNA sequence: TGCGCCAGCAGCTTTTCCCCCTCGGAGGGCTACACCTTC. Amino acid sequence: CASSFSPSEGYTF.

The rearrangement uses TRBV10-3 and TRBJ2-7, with 9 bases aligning to TRBD2. V trimming: 3 bases; J trimming: 5 bases; junction bases outside the gene matches: 5. CDR1 is ENHRY and CDR2 is SYGVKD in the germline V gene. The CDR3 totals 14 residues. The CDR3 region is CAISDGLAGNEQYF. The CDR3 nucleotides read TGTGCCATCAGTGATGGGCTAGCGGGAAACGAGCAGTACTTC.

This clone was observed a single time. The V gene is TRBV5-5, the J gene TRBJ2-7; TRBD2 is a possible D gene (5 bases). Germline V gives CDR1 SGHKS, CDR2 YYEKEE (reference sequence). The CDR3 runs 14 residues. V was cut by 0 bases and J by 0 bases, with 7 bases left in between. CDR3 region: CASSLAGYSYEQYF. Here the CDR3 DNA reads TGTGCCAGCAGCTTGGCGGGGTACTCCTACGAGCAGTACTTC.

V usage is TRBV10-3 and J usage is TRBJ2-3; D possibly corresponds to TRBD2 (5 bases). V dropped 7 bases and J dropped 2 bases, with 10 bases sitting between them. CDR3 length: 13 amino acids. Per the germline V gene, CDR1 is ENHRY and CDR2 is SYGVKD. The DNA for the CDR3 is TGTGCCATCAAAAGCGGAATCACAGATACGCAGTATTTT. Translated: CAIKSGITDTQYF.

This chain joins TRBV15 and TRBJ2-7; 11 bases fit TRBD2. The CDR3 is 15 amino acids. The ends lost 5 bases at V and 2 bases at J; junction bases unmatched: 5. CDR1 and CDR2 (germline): LNHNV, YYDKDF (reference sequence). This chain's CDR3 is CATSERLAGTYEQYF. As DNA, the CDR3 is TGTGCCACCAGCGAGAGACTAGCGGGAACCTACGAGCAGTACTTC.